The 15 T cell receptor beta chains below come from one sample, sequenced in a study of blood T cell repertoires in COVID-19. Some clones are missing from TCRdb's copy, which holds only in-frame ones; the method was immunoSEQ multiplex PCR. The repertoire has 80,000 to 90,000 clones, around 88% of them found once; the top ten carry roughly 5%. The sample taken for sequencing was peripheral blood. The receptors stem from a man aged 55 to 70 with acute or convalescent COVID-19.

V gene TRBV19 combines with J gene TRBJ1-4; D is uncertain. The V gene lost 10 bases and the J gene lost 0 bases, with 9 bases spanning the gap. Germline V gene sequence: CDR1 LNHDA, CDR2 SQIVND (reference sequence). This CDR3 comprises 13 residues. The CDR3: CATSGATNEKLFF. Here the CDR3 DNA reads TGTGCCACCTCAGGCGCAACTAATGAAAAACTGTTTTTT.

V usage is TRBV27 and J usage is TRBJ2-2, with D possibly matching TRBD1 (6 bases). The CDR3 extends over 14 amino acids. Germline-derived CDR1 and CDR2 are MNHEY and SMNVEV (reference sequence). V was clipped by 3 bases and J by 7 bases, with 12 bases between them. The CDR3, as DNA: TGTGCCAGCAGTTTCGGACAGCCCGACGGGGAGCTGTTTTTT. It yields the protein CASSFGQPDGELFF.

This clone was observed a single time. The chain joins TRBV4-1 to TRBJ1-6; 7 positions agree with TRBD1. The CDR3 is made up of 16 amino acids. Unmatched junction bases numbered 5, after V lost 0 bases and J lost 6 bases. Germline values: CDR1 MGHRA, CDR2 YSYEKL. The CDR3 is CASSQDGGTANSPLHF. In nucleotides, the CDR3 is TGCGCCAGCAGCCAAGATGGGGGGACAGCTAATTCACCCCTCCACTTT.

Only one count was recorded for this clone. For the CDR3, the DNA is TGTGCCACCCAGGGGTTGGAGAGTGAAGCTTTCTTT. This gives the protein CATQGLESEAFF. The chain is built from TRBV10-3 and TRBJ1-1; TRBD1 might be the D (6 bases). CDR1 is ENHRY, CDR2 SYGVKD, per germline. CDR3 length equals 12 residues. Trimming took off 10 bases at V and 7 bases at J, with 16 bases between the two ends.

This sequence joins TRBV3-1 (or the pseudogene TRBV3-2) and TRBJ1-6; 8 bases map to TRBD1. Unmatched junction bases numbered 5, after V lost 3 bases and J lost 7 bases. Germline V gene lookup returns CDR1 LGHDT and CDR2 YNNKEL (reference sequence). This CDR3 comprises 15 residues. The CDR3 is CASSHVRTGNSPLHF. CDR3 nucleotide sequence: TGTGCCAGCAGCCACGTTAGGACAGGGAATTCACCCCTCCACTTT.

This clone has a handful of counts. The J gene is TRBJ1-5, the V gene TRBV7-2, with D possibly being TRBD1 (6 bases). The V and J ends lost 3 bases and 3 bases respectively, with 9 bases between them. Germline values: CDR1 SGHTA, CDR2 FQGNSA. There are 14 residues in the CDR3. As DNA, the CDR3 is TGTGCCAGCAGCTTGACAGGACCCAATCAGCCCCAGCATTTT. This sequence encodes CASSLTGPNQPQHF. Together with reference TRBV7-2 and TRBJ1-5, the CDR3 gives the full variable domain: GAGVSQSPSNKVTEKGKDVELRCDPISGHTALYWYRQSLGQGLEFLIYFQGNSAPDKSGLPSDRFSAERTGGSVSTLTIQRTQQEDSAVYLCASSLTGPNQPQHFGDGTRLSIL.

This chain joins TRBV11-2 and TRBJ1-1; TRBD1 is a possible D gene (6 bases). Germline assignment: CDR1 SGHAT and CDR2 FQNNGV. CDR3 length: 16 residues. Trimming stripped 4 bases from V and 1 base from J, with 16 bases between. The CDR3 DNA reads as TGTGCCAGCAGCTCCCGCCCACAGGGAGCGAACACTGAAGCTTTCTTT. Its protein product is CASSSRPQGANTEAFF.

This clone was counted between two and nine times. This sequence joins TRBV7-2 and TRBJ2-3; D ambiguous. Germline values: CDR1 SGHTA, CDR2 FQGNSA. V was clipped by 5 bases and J by 2 bases, with 5 bases between them. The CDR3 contains 12 residues. The CDR3 region is CASSAYTDTQYF. CDR3 DNA: TGTGCCAGCAGCGCCTACACAGATACGCAGTATTTT.

V gene TRBV5-4 combines with J gene TRBJ1-1; D gene ambiguous. There are 14 residues in the CDR3. The germline gives CDR1 SGHNT, CDR2 YYREEE (reference sequence). V was pared by 0 bases and J by 1 base, with 7 bases between. The CDR3 here is CASSLGFRNTEAFF. DNA of the CDR3: TGTGCCAGCAGCTTGGGTTTTAGGAACACTGAAGCTTTCTTT.

This clone was counted only a few times. This chain joins TRBV4-2 and TRBJ1-5; D uncertain. The V and J ends lost 0 bases and 1 base respectively, with 7 bases between them. This CDR3 has 15 amino acids. CDR1 and CDR2 (germline): LGHNA, YNFKEQ. The DNA of the CDR3 is TGTGCCAGCAGCCAAGAGTGGGCAAGCAATCAGCCCCAGCATTTT. The encoded protein is CASSQEWASNQPQHF.

CDR3 sequence reads: CASSLAGGDGYTF. The CDR3, as DNA: TGTGCCAGCAGCTTGGCAGGGGGAGATGGCTACACCTTC. The rearrangement joins TRBV5-4 to TRBJ1-2, with 7 positions matching TRBD1. Trimming cost V 0 bases and J 6 bases; bases outside gene matches: 2. This CDR3 has 13 amino acids. The V gene's germline CDR1 is SGHNT and CDR2 YYREEE (reference sequence).

The chain combines TRBV9 with TRBJ1-1; D may be TRBD1 (6 bases). The CDR3 runs 15 residues. The germline V gene encodes CDR1 SGDLS and CDR2 YYNGEE. The germline V and J ends were trimmed by 4 bases and 5 bases, with 18 bases remaining between them. For the CDR3, the DNA is TGTGCCAGCAGCATGTCCGGGGATCAGGGGACTGAAGCTTTCTTT. As protein: CASSMSGDQGTEAFF.

This clone was found once. The rearrangement joins TRBV7-3 to TRBJ2-1; TRBD2 matches at 9 bases. V was pared by 5 bases and J by 1 base, with 12 bases of the junction left unmatched. CDR1 is SGHTA and CDR2 is FQGTGA in the germline V gene. CDR3 length equals 18 residues. CDR3 nucleotides: TGTGCCAGCAGCCTTGCTGCGGGGGGGCAAGGTTCCTACAATGAGCAGTTCTTC. Translated, it gives CASSLAAGGQGSYNEQFF.

The chain links TRBV5-4 to TRBJ2-3, with TRBD1 identical over 7 bases. The germline V gene encodes CDR1 SGHNT and CDR2 YYREEE (reference sequence). CDR3 length: 15 residues. With V trimmed by 4 bases and J by 2 bases, 7 bases remained unmatched. The CDR3, as DNA: TGTGCCAGCAGCCCTATGACAGGGATCACAGATACGCAGTATTTT. It codes for CASSPMTGITDTQYF.

The count of this clone is one. V is TRBV30 and J is TRBJ1-3; no reliable D call. The CDR3 consists of 13 residues. Germline-derived CDR1 and CDR2 are GTSNPN and SVGIG (reference sequence). Trimming left V 7 bases short and J 5 bases short, with 15 bases between. Here the CDR3 DNA reads TGTGCCTCCCACTTACCGGGGAGAAACACCATATATTTT. Translated: CASHLPGRNTIYF.